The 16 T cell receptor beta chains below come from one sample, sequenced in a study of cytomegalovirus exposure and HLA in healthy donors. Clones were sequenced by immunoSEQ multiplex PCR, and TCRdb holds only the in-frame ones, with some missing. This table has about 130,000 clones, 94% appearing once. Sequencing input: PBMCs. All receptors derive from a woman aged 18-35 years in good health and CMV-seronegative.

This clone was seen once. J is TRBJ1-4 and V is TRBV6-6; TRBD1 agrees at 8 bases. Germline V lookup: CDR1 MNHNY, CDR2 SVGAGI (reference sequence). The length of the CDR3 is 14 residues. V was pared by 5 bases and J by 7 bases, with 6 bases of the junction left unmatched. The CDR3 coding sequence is TGTGCCAGCAGTACAGGGGGTCGGGCTGAAAAACTGTTTTTT. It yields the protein CASSTGGRAEKLFF.

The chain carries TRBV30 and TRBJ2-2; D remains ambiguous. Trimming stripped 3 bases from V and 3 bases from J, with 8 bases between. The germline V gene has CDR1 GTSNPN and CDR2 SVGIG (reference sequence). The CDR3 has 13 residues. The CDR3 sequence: CAWRLADTGELFF. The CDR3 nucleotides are TGTGCCTGGAGGTTGGCTGACACCGGGGAGCTGTTTTTT.

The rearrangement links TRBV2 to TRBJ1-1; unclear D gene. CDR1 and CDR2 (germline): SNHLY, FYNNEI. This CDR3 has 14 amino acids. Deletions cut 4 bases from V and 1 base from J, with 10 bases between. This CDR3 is CASSGRVSNTEAFF. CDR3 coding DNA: TGTGCCAGCAGTGGGAGGGTGTCGAACACTGAAGCTTTCTTT. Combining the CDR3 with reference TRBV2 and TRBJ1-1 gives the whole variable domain EPEVTQTPSHQVTQMGQEVILRCVPISNHLYFYWYRQILGQKVEFLVSFYNNEISEKSEIFDDQFSVERPDGSNFTLKIRSTKLEDSAMYFCASSGRVSNTEAFFGQGTRLTVV.

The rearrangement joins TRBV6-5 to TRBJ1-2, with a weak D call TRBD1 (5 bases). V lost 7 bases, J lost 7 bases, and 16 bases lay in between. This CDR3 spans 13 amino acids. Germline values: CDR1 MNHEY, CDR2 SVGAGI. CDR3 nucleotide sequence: TGTGCCAGCACACCGGGGGAGTTCGGTGGCTACACCTTC. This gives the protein CASTPGEFGGYTF.

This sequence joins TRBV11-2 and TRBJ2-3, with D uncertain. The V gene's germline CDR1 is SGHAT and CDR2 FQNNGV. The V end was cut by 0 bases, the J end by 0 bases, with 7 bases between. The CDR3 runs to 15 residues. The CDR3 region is CASSLDPQSTDTQYF. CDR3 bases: TGTGCCAGCAGCTTAGATCCCCAGAGCACAGATACGCAGTATTTT.

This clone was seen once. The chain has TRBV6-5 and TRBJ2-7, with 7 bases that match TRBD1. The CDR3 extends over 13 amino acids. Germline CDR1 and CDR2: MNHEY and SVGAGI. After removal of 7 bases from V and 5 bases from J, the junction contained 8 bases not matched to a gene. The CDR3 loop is CASTPTDRNEQYF. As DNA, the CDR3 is TGTGCCAGCACCCCCACGGACAGGAACGAGCAGTACTTC.

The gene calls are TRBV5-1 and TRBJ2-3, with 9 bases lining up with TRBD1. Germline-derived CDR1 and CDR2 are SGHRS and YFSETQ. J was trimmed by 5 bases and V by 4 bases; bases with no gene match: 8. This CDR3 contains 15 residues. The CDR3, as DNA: TGCGCCAGCAGCCCCCGGACAGGGGCTGAAGATACGCAGTATTTT. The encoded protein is CASSPRTGAEDTQYF. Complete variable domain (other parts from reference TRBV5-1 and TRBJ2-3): KAGVTQTPRYLIKTRGQQVTLSCSPISGHRSVSWYQQTPGQGLQFLFEYFSETQRNKGNFPGRFSGRQFSNSRSEMNVSTLELGDSALYLCASSPRTGAEDTQYFGPGTRLTVL.

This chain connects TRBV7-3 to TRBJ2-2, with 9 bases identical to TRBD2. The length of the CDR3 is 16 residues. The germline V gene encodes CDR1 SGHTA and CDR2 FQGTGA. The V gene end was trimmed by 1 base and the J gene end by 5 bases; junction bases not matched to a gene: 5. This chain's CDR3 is CASSLIPTSGTGELFF. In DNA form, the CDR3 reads TGTGCCAGCAGCTTAATTCCCACTAGCGGGACCGGGGAGCTGTTTTTT.

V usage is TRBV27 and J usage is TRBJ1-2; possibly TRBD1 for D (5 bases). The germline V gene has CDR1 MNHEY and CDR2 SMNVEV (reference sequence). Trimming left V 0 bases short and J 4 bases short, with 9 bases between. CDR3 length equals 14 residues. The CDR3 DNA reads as TGTGCCAGCAGTTTATCTAGGGGTTTCTATGGCTACACCTTC. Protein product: CASSLSRGFYGYTF.

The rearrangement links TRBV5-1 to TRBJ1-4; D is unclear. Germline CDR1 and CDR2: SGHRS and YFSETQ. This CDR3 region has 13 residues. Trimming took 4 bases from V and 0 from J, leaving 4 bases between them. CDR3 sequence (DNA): TGCGCCAGCAGCCCTGCAACTAATGAAAAACTGTTTTTT. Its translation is CASSPATNEKLFF.

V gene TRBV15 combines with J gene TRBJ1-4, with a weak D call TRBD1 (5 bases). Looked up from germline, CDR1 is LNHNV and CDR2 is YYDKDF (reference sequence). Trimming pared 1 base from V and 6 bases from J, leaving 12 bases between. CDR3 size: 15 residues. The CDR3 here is CATSRGIGEDEKLFF. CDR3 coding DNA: TGTGCCACCAGCAGAGGTATAGGGGAGGATGAAAAACTGTTTTTT.

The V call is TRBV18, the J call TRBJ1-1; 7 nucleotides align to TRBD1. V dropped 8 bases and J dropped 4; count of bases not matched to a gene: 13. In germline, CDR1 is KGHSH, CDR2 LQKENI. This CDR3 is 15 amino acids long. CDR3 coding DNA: TGTGCCAGCAAGGACGGAACCGGGACAGCCACTGAAGCTTTCTTT. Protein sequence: CASKDGTGTATEAFF.

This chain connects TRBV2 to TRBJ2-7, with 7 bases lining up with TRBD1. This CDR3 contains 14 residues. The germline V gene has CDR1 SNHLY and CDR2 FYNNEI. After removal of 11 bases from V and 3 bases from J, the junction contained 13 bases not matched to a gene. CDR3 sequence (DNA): TGTGCCTGTTACCGGGACAGTGACAGCTACGAGCAGTACTTC. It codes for CACYRDSDSYEQYF.

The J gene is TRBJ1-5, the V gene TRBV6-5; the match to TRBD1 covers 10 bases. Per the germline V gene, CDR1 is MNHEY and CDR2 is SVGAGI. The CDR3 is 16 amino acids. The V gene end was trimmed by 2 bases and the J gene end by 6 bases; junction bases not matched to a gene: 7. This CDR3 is CASSYTYRTGGQPQHF. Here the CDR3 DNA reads TGTGCCAGCAGTTACACGTACAGGACAGGGGGTCAGCCCCAGCATTTT.

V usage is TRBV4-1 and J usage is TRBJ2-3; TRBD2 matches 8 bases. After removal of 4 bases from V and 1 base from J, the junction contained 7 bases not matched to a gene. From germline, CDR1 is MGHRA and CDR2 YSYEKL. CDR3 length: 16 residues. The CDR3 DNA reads TGCGCCAGCAGCCCTCGAAGTAGCGGGGGCACAGATACGCAGTATTTT. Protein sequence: CASSPRSSGGTDTQYF.

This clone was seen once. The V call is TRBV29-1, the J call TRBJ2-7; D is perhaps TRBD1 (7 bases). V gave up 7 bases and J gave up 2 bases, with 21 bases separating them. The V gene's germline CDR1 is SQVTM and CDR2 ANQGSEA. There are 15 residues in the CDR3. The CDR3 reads CSARGDSKMAYEQYF. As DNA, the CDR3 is TGCAGCGCCAGGGGGGACAGCAAGATGGCCTACGAGCAGTACTTC.